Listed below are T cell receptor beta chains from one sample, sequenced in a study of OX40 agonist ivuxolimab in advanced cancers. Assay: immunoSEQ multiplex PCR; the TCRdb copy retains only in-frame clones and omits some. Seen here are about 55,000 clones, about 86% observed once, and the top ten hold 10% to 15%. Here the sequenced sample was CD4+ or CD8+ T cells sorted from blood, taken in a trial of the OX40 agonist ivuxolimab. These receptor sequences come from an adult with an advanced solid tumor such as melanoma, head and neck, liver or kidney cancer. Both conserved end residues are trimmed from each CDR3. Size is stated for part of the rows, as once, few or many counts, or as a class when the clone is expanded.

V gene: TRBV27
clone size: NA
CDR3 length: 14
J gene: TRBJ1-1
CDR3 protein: ASSPSGGQVVTEAF

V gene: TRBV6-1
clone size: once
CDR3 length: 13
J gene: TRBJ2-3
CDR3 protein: ASSEQEGGTDTQY

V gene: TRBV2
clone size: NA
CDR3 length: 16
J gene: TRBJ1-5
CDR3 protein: ASSEGLGSPLGNQPQH

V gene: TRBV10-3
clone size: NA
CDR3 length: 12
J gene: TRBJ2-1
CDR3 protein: AIGPDREPNEQF

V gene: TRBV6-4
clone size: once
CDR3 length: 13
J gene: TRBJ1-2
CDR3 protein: ASRIFDSTNYGYT

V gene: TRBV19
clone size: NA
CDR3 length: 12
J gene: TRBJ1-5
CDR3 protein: ASSTRQGAQPQH

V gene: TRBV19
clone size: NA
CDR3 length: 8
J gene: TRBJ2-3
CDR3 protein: ASSADTQY

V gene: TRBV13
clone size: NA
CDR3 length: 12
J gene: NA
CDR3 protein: ASSLVQGNYEQY

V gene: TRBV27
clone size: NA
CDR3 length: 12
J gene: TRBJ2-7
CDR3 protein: ASSWGGSSYEQY

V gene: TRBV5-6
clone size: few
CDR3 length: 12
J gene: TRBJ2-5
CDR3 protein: ASSPPEDGETQY

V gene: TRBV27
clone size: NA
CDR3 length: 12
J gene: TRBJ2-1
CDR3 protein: ASSYLGGYNEQF

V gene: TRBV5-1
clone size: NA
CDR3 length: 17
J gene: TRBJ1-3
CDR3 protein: ASSLDNRLDVYHGNTIY

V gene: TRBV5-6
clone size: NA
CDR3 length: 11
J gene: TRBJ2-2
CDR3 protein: ASSLGSFRELF

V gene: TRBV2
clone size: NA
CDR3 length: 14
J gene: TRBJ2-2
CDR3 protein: ASIRSEGTDTGELF

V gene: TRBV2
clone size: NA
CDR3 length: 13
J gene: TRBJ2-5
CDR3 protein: ASSAIRDFQETQY

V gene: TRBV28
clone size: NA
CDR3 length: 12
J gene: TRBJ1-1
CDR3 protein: ASSLFTANTEAF

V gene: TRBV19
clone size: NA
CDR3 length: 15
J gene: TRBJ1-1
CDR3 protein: ARPLMFRGPRNTEAF

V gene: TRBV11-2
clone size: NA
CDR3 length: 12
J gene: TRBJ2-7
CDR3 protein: ASSHGTATYEQY

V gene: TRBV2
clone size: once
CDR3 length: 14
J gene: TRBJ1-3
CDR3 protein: ASSEGDRDRLHTIY

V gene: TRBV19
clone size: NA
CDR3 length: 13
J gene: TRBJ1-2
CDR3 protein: ASSIVIMPNYGYT

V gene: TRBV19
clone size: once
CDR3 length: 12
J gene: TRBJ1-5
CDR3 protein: ASSNGLPNQPQH

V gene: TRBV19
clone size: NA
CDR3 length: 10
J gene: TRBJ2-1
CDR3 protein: ASSHFGDEQF

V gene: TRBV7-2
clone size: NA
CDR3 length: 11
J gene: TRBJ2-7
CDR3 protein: ASSPGAPYEQY

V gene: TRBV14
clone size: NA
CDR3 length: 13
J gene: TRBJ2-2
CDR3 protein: ASSQGRPVIGELF

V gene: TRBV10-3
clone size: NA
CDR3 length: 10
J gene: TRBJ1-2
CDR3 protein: AISDGYYGYT

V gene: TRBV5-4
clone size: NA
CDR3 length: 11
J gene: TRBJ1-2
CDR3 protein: ASSSGTNYGYT

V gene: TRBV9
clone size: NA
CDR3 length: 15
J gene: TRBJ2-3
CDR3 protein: ASSVERGRGIADTQY

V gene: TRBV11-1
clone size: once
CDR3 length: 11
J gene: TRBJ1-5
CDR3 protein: ASSSGLDQPQH

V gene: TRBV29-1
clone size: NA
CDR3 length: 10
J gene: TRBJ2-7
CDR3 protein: SVGEGGYEQY

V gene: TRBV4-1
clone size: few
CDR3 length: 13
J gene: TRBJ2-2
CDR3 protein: ASSAGQGNTGELF

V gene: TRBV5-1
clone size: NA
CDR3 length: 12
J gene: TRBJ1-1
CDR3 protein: ASSEGWGNTEAF

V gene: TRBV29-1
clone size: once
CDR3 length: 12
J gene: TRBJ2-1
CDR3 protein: SVDASGGDNEQF

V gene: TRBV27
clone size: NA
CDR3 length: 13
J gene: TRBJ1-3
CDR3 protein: ASSSARSSGNTIY

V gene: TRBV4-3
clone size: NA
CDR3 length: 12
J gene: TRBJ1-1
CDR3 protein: ASSQDLEGLSAF

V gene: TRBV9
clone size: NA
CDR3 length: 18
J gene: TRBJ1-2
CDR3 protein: ASSVALTPGQEDMGYGYT

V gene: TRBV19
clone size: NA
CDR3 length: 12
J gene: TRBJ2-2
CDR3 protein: ASSFWGEHGELF

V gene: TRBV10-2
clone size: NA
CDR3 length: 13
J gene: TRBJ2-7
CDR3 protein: ASSPIVGGGYEQY

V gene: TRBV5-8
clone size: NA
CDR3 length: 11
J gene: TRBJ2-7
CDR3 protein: ASTYRGSGEQY

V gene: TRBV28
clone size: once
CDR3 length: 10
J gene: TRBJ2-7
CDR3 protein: ASMTGSHEQY

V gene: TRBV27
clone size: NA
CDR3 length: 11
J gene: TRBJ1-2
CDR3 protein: ASSSGTFYGYT

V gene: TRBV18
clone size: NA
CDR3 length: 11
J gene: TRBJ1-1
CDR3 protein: ASLGQGNTEAF

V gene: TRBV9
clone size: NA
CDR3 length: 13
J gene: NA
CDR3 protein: ASSALGGSPYEQY